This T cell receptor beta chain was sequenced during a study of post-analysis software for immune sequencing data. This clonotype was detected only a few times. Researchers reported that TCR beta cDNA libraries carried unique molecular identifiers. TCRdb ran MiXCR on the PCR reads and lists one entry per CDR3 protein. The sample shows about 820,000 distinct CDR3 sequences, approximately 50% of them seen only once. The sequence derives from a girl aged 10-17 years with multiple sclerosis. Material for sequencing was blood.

The CDR3 nucleotides read TGCAGCGTGGGTGTTCGCCTTTCTGCGAACGAGCAGTACTTC. Residues: CSVGVRLSANEQYF. The chain recombines TRBV29-1 with TRBJ2-7; no reliable D call. Trimming shortened V by 6 bases and J by 5 bases, and 20 bases separated the two germline ends. The CDR3 covers 14 residues. Germline loops: CDR1 SQVTM, CDR2 ANQGSEA.